This T cell receptor (beta chain) originates from a study of T cell repertoires in aging, cancer and after chemotherapy (dated by TCRdb to the late 2010s). Context from the whole study: Six donor age groups were covered, ranging from 30 or younger up to 70 or older, and each group contained at least three individuals. In the solid tumor group, paired pre- and post-chemotherapy samples were obtained from brain tumor (glioblastoma) patients receiving temozolomide-based therapy. In total, the full dataset held about 9 million TCR reads. The study profiled peripheral blood TCR beta repertoires from healthy donors and cancer patients to examine immunoaging and T cell reconstitution after chemotherapy. A cohort of about 220 cancer patients (94 with hematological and 110 to 140 with solid cancers) was assembled, and under 100 healthy donors were included as a reference group. Study-level results and caveats: An increase in median generation probability over the chemotherapy interval was observed in both cancer cohorts, suggesting that the repertoire was reconstituted through rebound thymic output. In healthy donors, the decline in TCR diversity with age was mainly due to loss of richness, whereas in cancer patients loss of evenness also played a role. According to the authors, the repertoire data do not allow conclusions to be drawn about immunological memory after chemotherapy. Compared with age-matched healthy donors, untreated patients with either hematological or solid cancers had significantly lower TCR diversity in the blood along with higher clonality.

This clonotype was detected only a few times. It has no known antigen specificity. Base qualities are missing; no much larger clone stands one base away. As encoded in the germline V gene (reference sequence), CDR1 is LNHDA while CDR2 is SQIVND. Including cysteine and phenylalanine, the CDR3 has 14 amino acids. Just the 42-base CDR3 DNA is kept, in frame starting at base 1. The germline V end is reduced by 5 bases and the J end by 4 bases; junction bases left unmatched: 4. TCR beta rearrangements were amplified from genomic DNA isolated from peripheral blood, not from sorted cells or RNA. Using a mixed TRB-A/B primer pool, multiplex touch-down PCR amplified rearranged TRB sequences covering the V, D and J segments. Illumina adapters and sample indices were attached to the amplicons in two consecutive PCR reactions using Phusion HS II polymerase. The amplicons were purified from gel with the NucleoSpin Gel and PCR Clean-up kit and then assessed with Qubit and an Agilent 2100 Bioanalyzer. Sequencing of libraries was carried out on an Illumina MiSeq in 600-cycle, single-indexed, paired-end runs. As for how the authors treated the data: MiXCR versions 2.12 and 3.0.5 were used to process TRB sequences. Each unique CDR3 nucleotide sequence was treated as one clone, and only productive sequences with two or more reads were kept. Repertoire metrics included Shannon diversity, evenness, clonality (one minus evenness), and alpha-parameterized diversity profiles from alpha 0 to 5. The IGoR algorithm was used to calculate generation probabilities for clones in the paired samples taken before and after chemotherapy. TCRdb handled the public reads itself, with Q25 trimming in fastp and clone calling in MiXCR, and kept productive beta chains. For every CDR3 protein sequence, its rows merge into one entry that carries the most common genes and DNA. For this entry, the V and J calls and clone size follow TCRdb and not the study's own pipeline. The sample profile shows over a thousand distinct CDR3 sequences; roughly 25% of them were found once. The ten largest clones capture approximately 48% of the sample.

Sequenced material: blood. The chain was built from TRBV19 and TRBJ1-1; TRBD1 agrees with 10 junctional bases. The sequence came from a human donor with a solid tumor. The CDR3 region reads CASSPGQGTTEAFF. The base sequence is TGTGCCAGTAGTCCGGGACAGGGGACCACTGAAGCTTTCTTT.